The 20 T cell receptor beta chains below were found in one sample sequenced in a study of cytomegalovirus exposure and HLA in healthy donors. PCR primers comprised 60 Vbeta and 13 Jbeta primers. Data came from immunoSEQ multiplex PCR; TCRdb stores just in-frame clones and leaves some out. The data hold roughly 70,000 clones, with around 77% observed a single time. Sequencing used PBMCs. These receptors all come from a man between 45 and 60 years old in good health and CMV-seronegative.

V gene TRBV5-6 combines with J gene TRBJ2-3; 9 bases fit TRBD2. Looked up from germline, CDR1 is SGHDT and CDR2 is YYEEEE. V lost 4 bases, J lost 0 bases, and 6 bases stayed unmatched. This CDR3 has 16 amino acids. The CDR3: CASSVLAGVSTDTQYF. The DNA for the CDR3 is TGTGCCAGCAGCGTTTTAGCGGGGGTTAGCACAGATACGCAGTATTTT.

The chain recombines TRBV6-5 with TRBJ1-3, with 7 positions matching TRBD1. This CDR3 spans 15 amino acids. Germline V gives CDR1 MNHEY, CDR2 SVGAGI. Germline trimming cut 4 bases from V and 4 bases from J; bases unmatched to any gene: 7. In DNA form, the CDR3 reads TGTGCCAGCAGTTCCCCGACAGGGACCGGAAACACCATATATTTT. Translation gives CASSSPTGTGNTIYF.

V gene TRBV7-9 combines with J gene TRBJ2-7, with 7 bases matching TRBD1. Germline V gene data show CDR1 as SEHNR and CDR2 as FQNEAQ (reference sequence). Unmatched junction bases numbered 6, after V lost 5 bases and J lost 2 bases. The CDR3 contains 14 residues. In nucleotides, the CDR3 is TGTGCCAGCAGCGACCGGGACAGTCCCTACGAGCAGTACTTC. It specifies CASSDRDSPYEQYF.

This chain connects TRBV28 to TRBJ2-3; D is uncertain. The ends were cut back, 6 bases at V and 1 base at J, with 17 bases in the middle. The CDR3 is made up of 16 amino acids. Germline V gene lookup returns CDR1 MDHEN and CDR2 SYDVKM. The DNA of the CDR3 is TGTGCCAGCAGGAGCAGGAATTTTAAACGCACAGATACGCAGTATTTT. Its translation: CASRSRNFKRTDTQYF.

This clone is a singleton in its sample. The V gene is TRBV19, the J gene TRBJ2-2, with 7 bases aligning to TRBD1. CDR1 is LNHDA and CDR2 is SQIVND in the germline V gene (reference sequence). The CDR3 sequence is 14 residues long. The junction had 9 bases not matched to a gene; V was cut back by 7 bases and J by 7 bases. In DNA, the CDR3 is TGTGCCAGTACCAGAACAGGGGCCAGCGGGGAGCTGTTTTTT. This sequence encodes CASTRTGASGELFF. The variable domain in full, completed from reference TRBV19 and TRBJ2-2, reads DGGITQSPKYLFRKEGQNVTLSCEQNLNHDAMYWYRQDPGQGLRLIYYSQIVNDFQKGDIAEGYSVSREKKESFPLTVTSAQKNPTAFYLCASTRTGASGELFFGEGSRLTVL.

The rearrangement joins TRBV30 to TRBJ1-1, with D possibly TRBD1 on 6 matching bases. Per the germline V gene, CDR1 is GTSNPN and CDR2 is SVGIG (reference sequence). Trimming removed 4 bases from V and 10 bases from J, with 16 bases in between. CDR3 length: 12 amino acids. CDR3: CAWMSRGGGAFF. The CDR3 bases are TGTGCCTGGATGAGCAGGGGCGGGGGAGCTTTCTTT.

The chain employs TRBV2 and TRBJ1-1; no clear D gene. Deletions cut 3 bases from V and 1 base from J, with 9 bases between. Germline lookup yields CDR1 SNHLY and CDR2 FYNNEI. This CDR3 comprises 14 residues. CDR3 nucleotide sequence: TGTGCCAGCAGTGATCTAGTAACGAACACTGAAGCTTTCTTT. Its protein product is CASSDLVTNTEAFF.

The chain joins TRBV7-9 to TRBJ2-5; TRBD1 agrees at 7 bases. After removal of 4 bases from V and 3 bases from J, the junction contained 8 bases not matched to a gene. Germline CDR1 is SEHNR and CDR2 is FQNEAQ (reference sequence). The CDR3 spans 15 residues. CDR3 sequence reads: CASSSYGTAKETQYF. As DNA, the CDR3 is TGTGCCAGCAGCTCCTACGGGACAGCTAAAGAGACCCAGTACTTC.

This clone was recorded only once. The chain employs TRBV25-1 and TRBJ2-7; maybe TRBD2 (6 bases). The V end was cut by 6 bases, the J end by 2 bases, with 11 bases between. The V gene's germline CDR1 is MGHDK and CDR2 SYGVNS. The CDR3 is made up of 13 amino acids. CDR3 nucleotide sequence: TGTGCCAGCAGAGAAGGAGGGACCTACGAGCAGTACTTC. Its protein product is CASREGGTYEQYF.

The chain is built from TRBV7-9 and TRBJ2-5; TRBD2 might be the D (6 bases). Germline assignment: CDR1 SEHNR and CDR2 FQNEAQ (reference sequence). CDR3 length: 16 amino acids. V was clipped by 6 bases and J by 5 bases, with 22 bases between them. CDR3 DNA sequence: TGTGCCAGCAGTCGTTTTCCTCAGGGAGGCAGGGAGACCCAGTACTTC. Amino acid sequence: CASSRFPQGGRETQYF.

The chain carries TRBV7-8 and TRBJ2-7; 9 bases are a match to TRBD1. V was pared by 3 bases and J by 4 bases, with 4 bases of the junction left unmatched. The CDR3 is 14 amino acids. Looked up from germline, CDR1 is SGHVS and CDR2 is FQNEAQ. The CDR3 DNA sequence: TGTGCCAGCAGCTTCGGGACAGGGTCATACGAGCAGTACTTC. This gives the protein CASSFGTGSYEQYF.

This rearrangement joins TRBV28 to TRBJ2-7; the match to TRBD1 covers 7 bases. CDR1 and CDR2 (germline): MDHEN, SYDVKM. V gave up 5 bases and J gave up 0 bases; unmatched junction bases: 7. The CDR3 runs to 15 residues. CDR3 residues: CASSVTGVYSYEQYF. The CDR3 DNA is TGTGCCAGCAGTGTCACAGGGGTCTACTCCTACGAGCAGTACTTC.

V usage is TRBV6-1 and J usage is TRBJ1-5; maybe TRBD1 (5 bases). The CDR3 spans 14 residues. V was pared by 6 bases and J by 0 bases, with 9 bases between. The germline gives CDR1 MNHNS, CDR2 SASEGT. For the CDR3, the DNA is TGTGCCAGCAGAAGGGGAGGTAGCAATCAGCCCCAGCATTTT. It specifies CASRRGGSNQPQHF.

The rearrangement uses TRBV14 and TRBJ2-7; TRBD1 matches 10 bases. The CDR3 has 15 residues. Germline CDR1 SGHDN, CDR2 FVKESK. J was trimmed by 2 bases and V by 4 bases; bases with no gene match: 5. The CDR3: CASSLGQGNPYEQYF. CDR3 DNA sequence: TGTGCCAGCAGCCTGGGACAGGGGAATCCCTACGAGCAGTACTTC.

This chain uses TRBV5-1 with TRBJ2-2, with TRBD2 matching 10 bases. Germline values: CDR1 SGHRS, CDR2 YFSETQ. V lost 4 bases, J lost 6 bases, and 3 bases stayed unmatched. The CDR3 is made up of 14 amino acids. The CDR3 reads CASSQGTSAGELFF. In DNA form, the CDR3 reads TGCGCCAGCAGCCAAGGGACTAGCGCCGGGGAGCTGTTTTTT.

This clone was seen a single time. The V call is TRBV2, the J call TRBJ1-1; D not certain. Trimming took 7 bases from V and 1 from J, leaving 4 bases between them. The CDR3 extends over 11 amino acids. The V gene's germline CDR1 is SNHLY and CDR2 FYNNEI. The CDR3 bases are TGTGCCAGCAAGCGGAACACTGAAGCTTTCTTT. Its translation: CASKRNTEAFF.

The rearrangement uses TRBV7-3 and TRBJ1-5; a weak D match, TRBD1 (6 bases). Trimming removed 5 bases at V and 3 bases at J, with 17 bases between. This CDR3 is built from 16 residues. The germline CDR1 and CDR2 sequences are SGHTA and FQGTGA. Here the CDR3 reads CASSVHYRVHNQPQHF. Here the CDR3 DNA reads TGTGCCAGCAGCGTACATTACAGGGTTCACAATCAGCCCCAGCATTTT.

Of note for this clone: Other DNA sequences in the same sample also yield this CDR3. The CDR3 sequence: CSISGRALADTQYF. CDR3 DNA: TGCAGCATAAGTGGGAGGGCTTTAGCAGATACGCAGTATTTT. The chain is built from TRBV29-1 and TRBJ2-3; TRBD2 agrees at 7 bases. The CDR3 contains 14 residues. Germline V gives CDR1 SQVTM, CDR2 ANQGSEA. V was clipped by 8 bases and J by 4 bases; unmatched bases: 12.

The genes are TRBV7-2 and TRBJ2-1; possible D gene TRBD2, 7 bases. The V end was cut by 4 bases, the J end by 10 bases, with 17 bases between. Germline CDR1 is SGHTA and CDR2 is FQGNSA. This CDR3 comprises 14 residues. The CDR3 DNA sequence: TGTGCCAGCAGCTCAAACCGGGGGGCCAGCGAGCAGTTCTTC. This codes for CASSSNRGASEQFF.

The rearrangement uses TRBV28 and TRBJ1-2; D is uncertain. The CDR3 runs 14 residues. Germline CDR1 reads MDHEN; CDR2 reads SYDVKM. V lost 5 bases and J 4 bases, leaving 14 bases between the germline ends. The CDR3 sequence is CASSPRTGIYGYTF. The CDR3 coding sequence is TGTGCCAGCAGTCCCCGGACGGGAATCTATGGCTACACCTTC.